The 11 T cell receptor beta chains presented below share a single source sample, sequenced in a study of control samples from healthy donors and cancer patients. The protocol was immunoSEQ multiplex PCR, while the TCRdb copy is restricted to in-frame clones and leaves out a portion. This table holds 260,000 or so clones, roughly 87% found once. The sequenced sample was PBMCs. These receptors all stem from a woman in her sixties with lung cancer.

The rearrangement joins TRBV6-6 to TRBJ1-6, with a possible D match to TRBD1 (6 bases). The CDR3 spans 13 residues. The germline V gene encodes CDR1 MNHNY and CDR2 SVGAGI (reference sequence). V shed 5 bases and J shed 7 bases, with 9 bases lying between them. The CDR3 DNA sequence: TGTGCCAGCAGTCCAACAGGGAATTCACCCCTCCACTTT. It codes for CASSPTGNSPLHF.

The CDR3 sequence: CASSVTGGGSYNSPLHF. In DNA form, the CDR3 reads TGCGCCAGCAGCGTGACAGGGGGAGGCTCCTATAATTCACCCCTCCACTTT. The chain combines TRBV5-1 with TRBJ1-6; 9 nucleotides line up with TRBD1. This CDR3 is 17 amino acids long. Looked up from germline, CDR1 is SGHRS and CDR2 is YFSETQ. The V gene end was trimmed by 4 bases and the J gene end by 0 bases; junction bases not matched to a gene: 5. Together with reference TRBV5-1 and TRBJ1-6, the CDR3 gives the full variable domain: KAGVTQTPRYLIKTRGQQVTLSCSPISGHRSVSWYQQTPGQGLQFLFEYFSETQRNKGNFPGRFSGRQFSNSRSEMNVSTLELGDSALYLCASSVTGGGSYNSPLHFGNGTRLTVT.

This rearrangement joins TRBV3-1 (or the pseudogene TRBV3-2) to TRBJ1-2, with TRBD1 matching over 7 bases. Germline trimming cut 4 bases from V and 8 bases from J; bases unmatched to any gene: 10. Germline CDR1 reads LGHDT; CDR2 reads YNNKEL (reference sequence). This CDR3 has 14 residues. In nucleotides, the CDR3 is TGTGCCAGCAGCCCTCATGAGGGGGCGTGGGGCTACACCTTC. The encoded protein is CASSPHEGAWGYTF.

The V gene is TRBV6-1, the J gene TRBJ1-1; a possible D gene is TRBD1 (5 bases). Trimming left V 2 bases short and J 11 bases short, with 12 bases between. The CDR3 totals 12 residues. CDR1 is MNHNS and CDR2 is SASEGT in the germline V gene. This CDR3 reads CASSELTGLAFF. The CDR3 DNA is TGTGCCAGCAGTGAACTCACAGGACTGGCTTTCTTT.

The chain carries TRBV3-1 (or the pseudogene TRBV3-2) and TRBJ2-7; 12 bases are a match to TRBD2. V was pared by 3 bases and J by 0 bases, with 12 bases of the junction left unmatched. The CDR3 has 19 residues. Germline-derived CDR1 and CDR2 are LGHDT and YNNKEL (reference sequence). In DNA form, the CDR3 reads TGTGCCAGCAGCCACATAGAGGGGACTAGCGGGCCAAGCTCCTACGAGCAGTACTTC. Translating it yields CASSHIEGTSGPSSYEQYF.

The CDR3, as DNA: TGTGCCACCAGCAGAGCCCAGGGAGGCGGTTATAGCAATCAGCCCCAGCATTTT. This encodes CATSRAQGGGYSNQPQHF. The chain couples TRBV15 to TRBJ1-5, with TRBD1 as a possible D gene (5 bases). Trimming removed 1 base at V and 0 bases at J, with 16 bases between. Per the germline V gene, CDR1 is LNHNV and CDR2 is YYDKDF (reference sequence). The CDR3 has 18 amino acids.

This clone was picked up many times. The sample contains more than one DNA sequence encoding this CDR3. V is TRBV27 and J is TRBJ2-1; D is undetermined. Germline CDR1 is MNHEY and CDR2 is SMNVEV (reference sequence). Trimming stripped 6 bases from V and 4 bases from J, with 7 bases between. This CDR3 has 12 amino acids. The CDR3 reads CASSHGYNEQFF. For the CDR3, the DNA is TGTGCCAGCAGCCACGGGTACAATGAGCAGTTCTTC.

This clone was observed a single time. The chain uses TRBV12-3 or TRBV12-4 and TRBJ1-2; tentatively, D is TRBD1 (6 bases). This CDR3 comprises 13 residues. Between the trimmed V and J ends, which lost 3 bases and 10 bases, there was a span of 15 bases. CDR3 sequence reads: CASSFTGKEDYTF. Here the CDR3 DNA reads TGTGCCAGCAGTTTTACAGGGAAGGAGGACTACACCTTC.

The V gene is TRBV7-2, the J gene TRBJ1-1; D gene uncertain. In germline, CDR1 is SGHTA, CDR2 FQGNSA. Trimming took off 5 bases at V and 4 bases at J, with 14 bases between the two ends. The CDR3 is 14 amino acids. CDR3 sequence: CASSVLAGVTEAFF. For the CDR3, the DNA is TGTGCCAGCAGCGTGTTAGCTGGGGTCACTGAAGCTTTCTTT.

The V gene is TRBV9, the J gene TRBJ2-7; 8 nucleotides line up with TRBD2. CDR3 length: 13 amino acids. Unmatched junction bases numbered 4, after V lost 3 bases and J lost 5 bases. CDR1 and CDR2 (germline): SGDLS, YYNGEE. DNA of the CDR3: TGTGCCAGCAGCGGCGGGGGGAGCCACGAGCAGTACTTC. It specifies CASSGGGSHEQYF.

The rearrangement links TRBV6-5 to TRBJ1-1, with D unclear. V was cut by 0 bases and J by 2 bases, with 10 bases left in between. CDR1 and CDR2 from the germline V gene are MNHEY and SVGAGI. The CDR3 is 15 amino acids. CDR3 sequence: CASSYSDLGNTEAFF. Written as DNA, the CDR3 is TGTGCCAGCAGTTACTCGGACTTGGGAAACACTGAAGCTTTCTTT.